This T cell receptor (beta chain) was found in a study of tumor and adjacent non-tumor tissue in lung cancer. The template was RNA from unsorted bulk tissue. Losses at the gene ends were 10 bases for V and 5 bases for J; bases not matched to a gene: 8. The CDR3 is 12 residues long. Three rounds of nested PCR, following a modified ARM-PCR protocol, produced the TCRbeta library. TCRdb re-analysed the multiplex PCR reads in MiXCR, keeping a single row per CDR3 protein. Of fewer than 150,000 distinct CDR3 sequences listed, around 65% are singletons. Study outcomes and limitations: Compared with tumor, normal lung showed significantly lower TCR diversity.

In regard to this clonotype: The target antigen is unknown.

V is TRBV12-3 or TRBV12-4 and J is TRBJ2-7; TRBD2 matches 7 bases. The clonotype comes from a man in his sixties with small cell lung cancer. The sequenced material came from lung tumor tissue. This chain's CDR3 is CANSFGRNEQYV. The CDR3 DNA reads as TGTGCCAACAGCTTCGGGAGGAACGAGCAGTACGTC.